This T cell receptor (beta chain) originates from a study of blood T cell repertoires in COVID-19. Study background: Samples representing acute and convalescent COVID-19 were sourced from the United States, Italy and Spain. PBMCs, B-cell-depleted T cells, or T cells were the source of the cDNA or gDNA that made up the material.

CDR1 and CDR2 (germline): SNHLY, FYNNEI. V was trimmed by 4 bases and J by 0 bases, leaving 15 bases between them. CDR3 size: 16 residues. Source study methods: How many nucleated cells were present was estimated from reference gene primer amplification. Here immunoSEQ multiplex PCR was the method, and the copy in TCRdb shows in-frame clones only, minus some. The V and J calls and clone size come from that table; D and trimming were worked out from the DNA. The sample includes over 150,000 clones, 84% of them seen just once. The TCR originated in a human donor in a cohort sampled during active COVID-19. V gene TRBV2 combines with J gene TRBJ1-1; tentatively, D is TRBD1 (5 bases). Sequenced: peripheral blood. The CDR3, as DNA: TGTGCCAGCAGTGTTGCGGCAGGGAGGATGAACACTGAAGCTTTCTTT. Encoded protein: CASSVAAGRMNTEAFF.